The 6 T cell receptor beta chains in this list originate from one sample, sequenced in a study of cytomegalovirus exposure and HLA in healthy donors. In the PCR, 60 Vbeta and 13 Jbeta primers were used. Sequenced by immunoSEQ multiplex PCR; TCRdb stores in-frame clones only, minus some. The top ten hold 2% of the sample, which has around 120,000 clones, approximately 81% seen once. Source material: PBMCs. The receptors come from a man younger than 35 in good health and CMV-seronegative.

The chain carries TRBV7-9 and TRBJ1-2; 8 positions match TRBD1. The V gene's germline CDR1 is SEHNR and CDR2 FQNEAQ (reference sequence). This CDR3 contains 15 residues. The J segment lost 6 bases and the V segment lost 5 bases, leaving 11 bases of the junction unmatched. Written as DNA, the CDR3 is TGTGCCAGCAGCGCAGATTCGGGGACAGGCCATGGCTACACCTTC. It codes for CASSADSGTGHGYTF.

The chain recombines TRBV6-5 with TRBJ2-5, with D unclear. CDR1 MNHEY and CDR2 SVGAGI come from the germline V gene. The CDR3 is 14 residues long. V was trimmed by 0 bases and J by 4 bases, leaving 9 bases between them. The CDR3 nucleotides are TGTGCCAGCAGTTACTCGCATAGCCGAGAGACCCAGTACTTC. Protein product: CASSYSHSRETQYF.

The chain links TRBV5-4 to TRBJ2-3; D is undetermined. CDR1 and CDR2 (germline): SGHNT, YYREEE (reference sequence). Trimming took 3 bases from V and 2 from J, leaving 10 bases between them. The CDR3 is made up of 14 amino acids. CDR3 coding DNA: TGTGCCAGCAGCTCTAGAGTTTACACAGATACGCAGTATTTT. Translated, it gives CASSSRVYTDTQYF.

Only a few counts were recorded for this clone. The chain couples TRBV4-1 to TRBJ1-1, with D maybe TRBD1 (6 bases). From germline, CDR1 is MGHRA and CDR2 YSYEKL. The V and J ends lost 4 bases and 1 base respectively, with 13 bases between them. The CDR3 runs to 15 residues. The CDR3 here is CASSPLQGQNTEAFF. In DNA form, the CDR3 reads TGCGCCAGCAGCCCGCTACAGGGCCAGAACACTGAAGCTTTCTTT.

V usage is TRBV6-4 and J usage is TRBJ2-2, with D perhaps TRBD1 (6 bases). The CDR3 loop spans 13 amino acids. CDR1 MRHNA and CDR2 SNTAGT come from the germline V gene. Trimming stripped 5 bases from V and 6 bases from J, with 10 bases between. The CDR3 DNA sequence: TGTGCCAGCAGTCTATCAGGGGCCGGGGAGCTGTTTTTT. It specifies CASSLSGAGELFF.

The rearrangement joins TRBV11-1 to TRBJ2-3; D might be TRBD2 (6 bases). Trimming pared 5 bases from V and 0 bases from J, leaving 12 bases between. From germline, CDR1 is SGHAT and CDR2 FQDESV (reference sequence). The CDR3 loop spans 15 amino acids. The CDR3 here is CASSVLAMSTDTQYF. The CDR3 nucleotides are TGTGCCAGCAGCGTTCTAGCGATGAGCACAGATACGCAGTATTTT. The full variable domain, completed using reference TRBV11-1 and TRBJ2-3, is EAEVAQSPRYKITEKSQAVAFWCDPISGHATLYWYRQILGQGPELLVQFQDESVVDDSQLPKDRFSAERLKGVDSTLKIQPAELGDSAMYLCASSVLAMSTDTQYFGPGTRLTVL.